These 21 T cell receptor beta chains came from one sample sequenced in a study of shared clonotypes between healthy human individuals. The protocol was immunoSEQ multiplex PCR, while the TCRdb copy is restricted to in-frame clones and leaves out a portion. The sample consists of 550,000 to 600,000 clones, 95% to 98% of them appearing once. CD45RO-negative CD8 cells positively selected for CCR7 made up the naive population, which excluded terminally differentiated effector memory CD45RA+ cells. The source material was naive CD8+ T cells sorted from blood. The receptors derive from a man between 25 and 39 years old in good health.

V is TRBV29-1 and J is TRBJ2-3; 8 positions match TRBD2. The V gene's germline CDR1 is SQVTM and CDR2 ANQGSEA. The CDR3 runs 16 residues. After removal of 5 bases from V and 0 bases from J, the junction contained 10 bases not matched to a gene. CDR3 protein: CSVLWGAGGSTDTQYF. Here the CDR3 DNA reads TGCAGCGTTCTATGGGGGGCGGGAGGAAGCACAGATACGCAGTATTTT.

J is TRBJ1-2 and V is TRBV5-6; maybe TRBD1 (5 bases). Per germline, CDR1 SGHDT and CDR2 YYEEEE. This CDR3 has 16 amino acids. V gave up 2 bases and J gave up 7 bases, with 21 bases separating them. The CDR3 DNA reads TGTGCCAGCAGCTTTCTCGTGATAGGGGCCGCGGGTGGCTACACCTTC. This sequence encodes CASSFLVIGAAGGYTF.

The chain links TRBV25-1 to TRBJ2-7; D not certain. Germline assignment: CDR1 MGHDK and CDR2 SYGVNS. V dropped 8 bases and J dropped 3 bases, with 8 bases sitting between them. CDR3 size: 11 residues. The CDR3 sequence: CASGIHYEQYF. The CDR3 DNA is TGTGCCAGCGGTATCCACTACGAGCAGTACTTC.

This chain uses TRBV7-9 with TRBJ2-6, with a weak D call TRBD1 (5 bases). CDR1 is SEHNR and CDR2 is FQNEAQ in the germline V gene (reference sequence). V lost 5 bases to trimming and J lost 5 bases, with 10 bases between them. This CDR3 is 14 amino acids long. The DNA of the CDR3 is TGTGCCAGCAGCGGACAAAGTCGGGCCAACGTCCTGACTTTC. Its protein product is CASSGQSRANVLTF.

A single count supports this clone. J is TRBJ2-7 and V is TRBV5-4; 12 nucleotides line up with TRBD1. The length of the CDR3 is 19 residues. The germline CDR1 and CDR2 sequences are SGHNT and YYREEE (reference sequence). V shed 0 bases, J shed 6 bases, and the junction held 16 bases outside the gene matches. CDR3 DNA: TGTGCCAGCAGCTTGGCCGGGACAGGGGGCGTAAATATCCGTCGCGAGCAGTACTTC. Residues: CASSLAGTGGVNIRREQYF.

Worth noting for this clone: At the DNA level, this CDR3 is encoded by other sequences in the same sample as well. This chain joins TRBV7-6 and TRBJ1-5, with TRBD1 identical over 9 bases. Trimming took 1 base from V and 5 from J; bases not matched to a gene: 0. The germline gives CDR1 SGHVS, CDR2 FNYEAQ. This CDR3 is 14 amino acids long. This CDR3 is CASSLGTGDQPQHF. The CDR3 DNA follows: TGTGCCAGCAGCTTAGGGACAGGGGATCAGCCCCAGCATTTT.

This rearrangement joins TRBV9 to TRBJ1-1, with 9 bases aligning to TRBD1. The germline V gene encodes CDR1 SGDLS and CDR2 YYNGEE. J was trimmed by 0 bases and V by 3 bases; bases with no gene match: 12. This CDR3 has 18 residues. CDR3 loop: CASSGGDRVTPMNTEAFF. DNA for the CDR3: TGTGCCAGCAGCGGCGGGGACAGGGTGACTCCCATGAACACTGAAGCTTTCTTT.

The CDR3 sequence: CASSYSTATANNEQFF. CDR3 in DNA: TGTGCCAGCAGTTACTCGACAGCGACAGCTAACAATGAGCAGTTCTTC. This chain joins TRBV6-6 and TRBJ2-1; D is perhaps TRBD1 (5 bases). V lost 0 bases and J 5 bases, leaving 14 bases between the germline ends. The CDR3 loop spans 16 amino acids. Germline lookup yields CDR1 MNHNY and CDR2 SVGAGI (reference sequence).

The rearrangement joins TRBV6-5 to TRBJ2-3; no firm D call. Germline V gives CDR1 MNHEY, CDR2 SVGAGI. Deletions cut 4 bases from V and 1 base from J, with 15 bases between. The CDR3 sequence is 16 residues long. The CDR3 coding sequence is TGTGCCAGCAGTTTGTCGAACACCCAGGGCACAGATACGCAGTATTTT. Encoded protein: CASSLSNTQGTDTQYF.

The chain recombines TRBV29-1 with TRBJ2-2; 7 nucleotides align to TRBD2. Germline V gene lookup returns CDR1 SQVTM and CDR2 ANQGSEA. The CDR3 runs 15 residues. The V segment lost 5 bases and the J segment 2 bases; nucleotides outside the gene matches: 8. CDR3: CSVLKTSSNTGELFF. CDR3 nucleotide sequence: TGCAGCGTTCTTAAGACTAGCTCTAACACCGGGGAGCTGTTTTTT.

The chain combines TRBV15 with TRBJ1-2; 9 positions agree with TRBD1. V shed 3 bases and J 4 bases; nucleotides not matched to a gene: 9. From germline, CDR1 is LNHNV and CDR2 YYDKDF (reference sequence). The CDR3 runs 16 residues. The chain's CDR3 is CATSRAMGQGFYGYTF. The CDR3 bases are TGTGCCACCAGCAGGGCTATGGGACAGGGTTTCTATGGCTACACCTTC.

The rearrangement uses TRBV11-2 and TRBJ2-7; D remains unclear. The CDR3 is made up of 15 amino acids. Trimming pared 0 bases from V and 1 base from J, leaving 10 bases between. The germline gives CDR1 SGHAT, CDR2 FQNNGV. CDR3 nucleotides: TGTGCCAGCAGCTTAGATATGTTTGGGTCCTACGAGCAGTACTTC. Encoded protein: CASSLDMFGSYEQYF. Filled out from reference TRBV11-2 and TRBJ2-7, the complete variable domain reads EAGVAQSPRYKIIEKRQSVAFWCNPISGHATLYWYQQILGQGPKLLIQFQNNGVVDDSQLPKDRFSAERLKGVDSTLKIQPAKLEDSAVYLCASSLDMFGSYEQYFGPGTRLTVT.

This clone was detected a few times. The rearrangement links TRBV18 to TRBJ2-3; no clear D gene. CDR3 length: 15 residues. The germline V gene has CDR1 KGHSH and CDR2 LQKENI. With 3 bases removed from V and 2 bases from J, the gap between germline ends came to 12 bases. DNA for the CDR3: TGTGCCAGCTCACCGGGATACGGTCACACAGATACGCAGTATTTT. Translated: CASSPGYGHTDTQYF.

CDR3 region: CATSNLYEQYF. DNA of the CDR3: TGTGCCACCAGCAATCTCTACGAGCAGTACTTC. The rearrangement uses TRBV15 and TRBJ2-7, with D unresolved. There are 11 residues in the CDR3. CDR1 is LNHNV and CDR2 is YYDKDF in the germline V gene (reference sequence). V lost 4 bases and J lost 3, with 4 bases in between.

This clone was recorded only once. The chain employs TRBV11-1 and TRBJ2-1, with D possibly being TRBD1 (6 bases). Germline V gives CDR1 SGHAT, CDR2 FQDESV (reference sequence). V was clipped by 6 bases and J by 3 bases, with 9 bases between them. CDR3 length: 13 amino acids. CDR3 in amino acids: CASRRDNYNEQFF. The CDR3 nucleotides are TGTGCCAGCAGACGGGACAACTACAATGAGCAGTTCTTC.

The rearrangement uses TRBV4-3 and TRBJ2-7, with a possible D match to TRBD1 (5 bases). The CDR3 covers 16 residues. CDR1 is LGHNA, CDR2 YSLEER, per germline. The V end lost 4 bases, the J end lost 4 bases, and 20 bases lay between the germline ends. The CDR3 DNA reads TGCGCCAGCAGCCCCGTAATGGGGCTCATCCCGTACGAGCAGTACTTC. Its translation: CASSPVMGLIPYEQYF.

This clone was seen only once. The J gene is TRBJ2-1, the V gene TRBV7-2; 7 bases map to TRBD2. Germline values: CDR1 SGHTA, CDR2 FQGNSA. The CDR3 extends over 16 amino acids. V was pared by 5 bases and J by 4 bases, with 11 bases of the junction left unmatched. CDR3 nucleotide sequence: TGTGCCAGCAGCCATGGACTAGTTCCCATATACAATGAGCAGTTCTTC. Amino acids: CASSHGLVPIYNEQFF. Drawing the rest from reference TRBV7-2 and TRBJ2-1, the complete variable domain is GAGVSQSPSNKVTEKGKDVELRCDPISGHTALYWYRQSLGQGLEFLIYFQGNSAPDKSGLPSDRFSAERTGGSVSTLTIQRTQQEDSAVYLCASSHGLVPIYNEQFFGPGTRLTVL.

This clone was counted once. The rearrangement uses TRBV27 and TRBJ1-4; D possibly corresponds to TRBD1 (5 bases). Germline assignment: CDR1 MNHEY and CDR2 SMNVEV (reference sequence). This CDR3 is 17 amino acids long. The V end was cut by 2 bases, the J end by 6 bases, with 19 bases between. For the CDR3, the DNA is TGTGCCAGCAGTTTAGTAGGTATAGGGGCAGAGGATGAAAAACTGTTTTTT. As protein: CASSLVGIGAEDEKLFF.

This clone was detected only once. The chain has TRBV7-2 and TRBJ2-3; 9 positions agree with TRBD1. The CDR3 contains 16 residues. The V gene end was trimmed by 5 bases and the J gene end by 4 bases; junction bases not matched to a gene: 10. Germline CDR1 and CDR2: SGHTA and FQGNSA. CDR3 region: CASSIYRGPSADTQYF. DNA for the CDR3: TGTGCCAGCAGCATCTACAGGGGGCCCTCGGCAGATACGCAGTATTTT.

This rearrangement joins TRBV7-9 to TRBJ2-1; D gene uncertain. CDR3 size: 14 residues. Germline V gene lookup returns CDR1 SEHNR and CDR2 FQNEAQ (reference sequence). V was shortened by 1 base and J by 3 bases, with 7 bases between the two germline ends. CDR3: CASSLGPDYNEQFF. CDR3 DNA sequence: TGTGCCAGCAGCTTAGGTCCGGACTACAATGAGCAGTTCTTC.

This clone is a singleton in its sample. The chain recombines TRBV7-9 with TRBJ1-2, with 7 bases matching TRBD1. V shed 6 bases and J 6 bases; nucleotides not matched to a gene: 7. The CDR3 runs to 13 residues. Germline V gene data show CDR1 as SEHNR and CDR2 as FQNEAQ (reference sequence). In DNA, the CDR3 is TGTGCCAGCAGGCTGACAGGGTCGCATGGCTACACCTTC. Residues: CASRLTGSHGYTF.